These 8 T cell receptor beta chains were all obtained from the same sample, sequenced in a study of cytotoxic CD8 clonotypes in ibrutinib-treated CLL. Produced via immunoSEQ multiplex PCR; TCRdb's table is partial and in-frame only. The sample holds more than 85,000 clones, around 73% seen once. Sample: PBMCs, taken after 12 months of ibrutinib treatment. The receptors stem from a human donor with chronic lymphocytic leukemia.

The V call is TRBV4-2, the J call TRBJ2-3; D possibly matches TRBD1 or TRBD2 (5 bases each). The CDR3 has 14 amino acids. The V gene's germline CDR1 is LGHNA and CDR2 YNFKEQ. V lost 1 base and J 4 bases, leaving 9 bases between the germline ends. The CDR3 nucleotides read TGTGCCAGCAGCCAAGTCTTGGGGGCAGATACGCAGTATTTT. Amino acid sequence: CASSQVLGADTQYF.

J is TRBJ1-5 and V is TRBV7-2, with TRBD1 as a possible D gene (6 bases). The length of the CDR3 is 13 residues. Germline CDR1 SGHTA, CDR2 FQGNSA. The V end lost 3 bases, the J end lost 7 bases, and 10 bases lay between the germline ends. CDR3 DNA sequence: TGTGCCAGCAGCTTCTCAGGGGCGCAGCCCCAGCATTTT. Its protein product is CASSFSGAQPQHF.

The CDR3 nucleotides read TGCGCCAGCAGCTCGTTTAGGGGTATGGACGAGCAGTACTTC. Encoded protein: CASSSFRGMDEQYF. The V and J genes are TRBV5-1 and TRBJ2-7; D possibly corresponds to TRBD1 (5 bases). The length of the CDR3 is 14 residues. Germline CDR1 reads SGHRS; CDR2 reads YFSETQ. The ends were cut back, 3 bases at V and 5 bases at J, with 15 bases in the middle. The full variable domain, with the rest looked up from reference TRBV5-1 and TRBJ2-7, is KAGVTQTPRYLIKTRGQQVTLSCSPISGHRSVSWYQQTPGQGLQFLFEYFSETQRNKGNFPGRFSGRQFSNSRSEMNVSTLELGDSALYLCASSSFRGMDEQYFGPGTRLTVT.

The chain is built from TRBV6-5 and TRBJ1-1, with a weak D call TRBD1 (5 bases). This CDR3 spans 14 amino acids. Between the trimmed V and J ends, which lost 6 bases and 4 bases, there was a span of 15 bases. The V gene's germline CDR1 is MNHEY and CDR2 SVGAGI. The CDR3 sequence is CASSPGRSFTEAFF. The CDR3, as DNA: TGTGCCAGCAGCCCAGGGCGCAGTTTCACTGAAGCTTTCTTT.

The chain carries TRBV7-6 and TRBJ2-5; D gene unclear. Germline loops: CDR1 SGHVS, CDR2 FNYEAQ. The CDR3 covers 14 residues. Between the trimmed V and J ends, which lost 2 bases and 1 base, there was a span of 8 bases. The CDR3 bases are TGTGCCAGCAGCTTAACCAACTTCCAAGAGACCCAGTACTTC. This codes for CASSLTNFQETQYF.

The chain is built from TRBV19 and TRBJ2-7; TRBD1 agrees at 8 bases. The CDR3 loop spans 14 amino acids. The V segment lost 5 bases and the J segment 0 bases; nucleotides outside the gene matches: 3. Germline-derived CDR1 and CDR2 are LNHDA and SQIVND (reference sequence). The CDR3: CASSRGQVSYEQYF. The DNA of the CDR3 is TGTGCCAGTAGTCGGGGACAGGTCTCCTACGAGCAGTACTTC.

The gene calls are TRBV29-1 and TRBJ2-7, with 11 bases identical to TRBD1. Germline V lookup: CDR1 SQVTM, CDR2 ANQGSEA. J lost 5 bases, V lost 6 bases, and 9 bases had no gene match. This CDR3 is built from 14 residues. The CDR3 here is CSVAGTGGFHEQYF. Written as DNA, the CDR3 is TGCAGCGTGGCCGGGACAGGGGGTTTCCACGAGCAGTACTTC.

The V call is TRBV9, the J call TRBJ2-3; D unclear. V gave up 4 bases and J gave up 2 bases, with 5 bases separating them. The germline V gene has CDR1 SGDLS and CDR2 YYNGEE. The CDR3 covers 12 residues. The CDR3: CASSPFTDTQYF. The CDR3 coding sequence is TGTGCCAGCAGCCCTTTCACAGATACGCAGTATTTT.